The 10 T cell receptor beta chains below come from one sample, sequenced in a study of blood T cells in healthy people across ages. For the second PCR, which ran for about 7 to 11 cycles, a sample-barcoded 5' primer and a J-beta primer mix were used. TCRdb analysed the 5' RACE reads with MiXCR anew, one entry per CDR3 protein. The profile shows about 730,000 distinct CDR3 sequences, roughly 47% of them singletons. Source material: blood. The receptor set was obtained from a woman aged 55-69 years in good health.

In nucleotides, the CDR3 is TGTGCCAGCAGCCAAGATGGTACAGCGGGGGCCCGCTCCTACAATGAGCAGTTCTTC. Residues: CASSQDGTAGARSYNEQFF. The V call is TRBV3-1, the J call TRBJ2-1; 8 bases fit TRBD2. This CDR3 is 19 amino acids long. The V gene end was trimmed by 0 bases and the J gene end by 0 bases; junction bases not matched to a gene: 10. Germline CDR1 is LGHDT and CDR2 is YNNKEL (reference sequence).

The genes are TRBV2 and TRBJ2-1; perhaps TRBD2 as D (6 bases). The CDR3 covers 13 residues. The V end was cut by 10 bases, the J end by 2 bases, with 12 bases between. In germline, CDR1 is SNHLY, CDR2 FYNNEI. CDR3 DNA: TGTGCCACCCTGGGACTCCCCTACAATGAGCAGTTCTTC. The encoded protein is CATLGLPYNEQFF. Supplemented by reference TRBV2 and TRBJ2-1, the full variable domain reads EPEVTQTPSHQVTQMGQEVILRCVPISNHLYFYWYRQILGQKVEFLVSFYNNEISEKSEIFDDQFSVERPDGSNFTLKIRSTKLEDSAMYFCATLGLPYNEQFFGPGTRLTVL.

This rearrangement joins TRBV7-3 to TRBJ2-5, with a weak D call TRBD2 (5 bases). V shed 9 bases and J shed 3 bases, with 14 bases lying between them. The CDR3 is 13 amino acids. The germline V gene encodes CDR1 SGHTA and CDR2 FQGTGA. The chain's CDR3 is CARSSKEEETQYF. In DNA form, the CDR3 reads TGTGCCAGGAGTTCCAAGGAGGAAGAGACCCAGTACTTC.

The CDR3 loop reads CASSHRMSTGSGANVLTF. The CDR3 nucleotides read TGTGCCAGCAGCCACAGGATGTCTACCGGCTCTGGGGCCAACGTCCTGACTTTC. The V call is TRBV7-9, the J call TRBJ2-6; tentatively, D is TRBD1 (5 bases). Trimming shortened V by 5 bases and J by 0 bases, and 17 bases separated the two germline ends. CDR3 length: 18 residues. Germline V gene lookup returns CDR1 SEHNR and CDR2 FQNEAQ (reference sequence).

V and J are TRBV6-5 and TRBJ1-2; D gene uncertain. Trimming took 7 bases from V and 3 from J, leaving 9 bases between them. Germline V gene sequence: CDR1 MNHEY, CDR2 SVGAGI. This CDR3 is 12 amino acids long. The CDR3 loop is CASTSGYYGYTF. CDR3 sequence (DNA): TGTGCCAGCACCTCAGGCTACTATGGCTACACCTTC.

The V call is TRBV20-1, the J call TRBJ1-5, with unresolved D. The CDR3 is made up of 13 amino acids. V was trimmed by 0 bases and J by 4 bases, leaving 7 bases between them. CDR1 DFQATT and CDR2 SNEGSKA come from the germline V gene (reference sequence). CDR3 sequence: CSARDHANQPQHF. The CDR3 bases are TGCAGTGCTAGAGATCACGCTAATCAGCCCCAGCATTTT.

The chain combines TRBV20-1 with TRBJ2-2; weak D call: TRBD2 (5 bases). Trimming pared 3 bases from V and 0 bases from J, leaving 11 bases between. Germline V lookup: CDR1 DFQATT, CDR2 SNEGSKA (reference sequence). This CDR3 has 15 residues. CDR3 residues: CSASFPGANTGELFF. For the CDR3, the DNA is TGCAGTGCTAGTTTCCCCGGGGCGAACACCGGGGAGCTGTTTTTT.

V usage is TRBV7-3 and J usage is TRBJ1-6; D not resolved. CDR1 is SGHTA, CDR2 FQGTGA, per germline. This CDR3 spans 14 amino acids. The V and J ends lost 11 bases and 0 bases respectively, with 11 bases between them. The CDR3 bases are TGTGCCGGTCCCGGGAGCTCCTATAATTCACCCCTCCACTTT. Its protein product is CAGPGSSYNSPLHF. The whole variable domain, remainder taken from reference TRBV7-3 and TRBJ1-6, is GAGVSQTPSNKVTEKGKYVELRCDPISGHTALYWYRQSLGQGPEFLIYFQGTGAADDSGLPNDRFFAVRPEGSVSTLKIQRTERGDSAVYLCAGPGSSYNSPLHFGNGTRLTVT.

CDR3 nucleotides: TGCAGTGCTAGACTCAGGGGGCCCATGGACACTGAAGCTTTCTTT. This codes for CSARLRGPMDTEAFF. The V gene is TRBV20-1, the J gene TRBJ1-1; 8 bases agree with TRBD1. The CDR3 totals 15 residues. The V segment lost 2 bases and the J segment 3 bases; nucleotides outside the gene matches: 8. Germline loops: CDR1 DFQATT, CDR2 SNEGSKA (reference sequence).

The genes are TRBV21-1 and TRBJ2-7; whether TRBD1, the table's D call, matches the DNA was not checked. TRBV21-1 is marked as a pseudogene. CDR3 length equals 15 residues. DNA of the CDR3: TGTGCCAGCAGCGGATTGACAGGGGCCACCTACGAGCAGTACTTC. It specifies CASSGLTGATYEQYF.